Each of the 25 T cell receptor beta chains below was sequenced from the same sample in a study of radiation and T cells in renal cell carcinoma. This sample's time point: baseline pretreatment blood. Treatment of the sample: 15 Gy SBRT to primary tumor, nephrectomy 4 weeks later. Clones were sequenced by immunoSEQ multiplex PCR, and TCRdb holds only the in-frame ones, with some missing. The sample has some 110,000 clones, around 84% seen once. Sequences were derived from blood, sampled from a patient whose treatment included radiotherapy and nephrectomy. These receptors were taken from a woman aged 60-70 years with renal cell carcinoma.

This chain connects TRBV19 to TRBJ2-7; 7 bases map to TRBD1. CDR1 and CDR2 (germline): LNHDA, SQIVND (reference sequence). The CDR3 sequence is 14 residues long. The J segment lost 2 bases and the V segment lost 7 bases, leaving 8 bases of the junction unmatched. CDR3 in amino acids: CASKPGQIAYEQYF. The CDR3 nucleotides are TGTGCCAGTAAACCGGGACAGATTGCCTACGAGCAGTACTTC.

Here the CDR3 DNA reads TGTGCCAGTAGTAGGACTAGCGGGGGGGCCGCTACGCAGTATTTT. Amino acids: CASSRTSGGAATQYF. J is TRBJ2-3 and V is TRBV19; 15 positions match TRBD2. Per the germline V gene, CDR1 is LNHDA and CDR2 is SQIVND (reference sequence). Unmatched junction bases numbered 4, after V lost 4 bases and J lost 8 bases. The CDR3 is made up of 15 amino acids. The full variable domain, its missing parts supplied by reference TRBV19 and TRBJ2-3, is DGGITQSPKYLFRKEGQNVTLSCEQNLNHDAMYWYRQDPGQGLRLIYYSQIVNDFQKGDIAEGYSVSREKKESFPLTVTSAQKNPTAFYLCASSRTSGGAATQYFGPGTRLTVL.

The gene calls are TRBV11-3 and TRBJ1-1; D remains ambiguous. Trimming removed 5 bases from V and 0 bases from J, with 7 bases in between. The germline V gene has CDR1 SGHNT and CDR2 YENEEA. This CDR3 region has 13 residues. In DNA form, the CDR3 reads TGTGCCAGCAGCCAGACCTTGAACACTGAAGCTTTCTTT. Protein: CASSQTLNTEAFF.

This clone came up once. This sequence joins TRBV7-9 and TRBJ1-6; perhaps TRBD1 as D (6 bases). The V gene lost 8 bases and the J gene lost 5 bases, with 13 bases spanning the gap. Germline V gives CDR1 SEHNR, CDR2 FQNEAQ (reference sequence). This CDR3 is 14 amino acids long. As DNA, the CDR3 is TGTGCCAGCCAACCGGGGGACAATAATTCACCCCTCCACTTT. This gives the protein CASQPGDNNSPLHF.

The chain employs TRBV4-1 and TRBJ2-3; D ambiguous. V was shortened by 1 base and J by 3 bases, with 8 bases between the two germline ends. The CDR3 consists of 14 residues. Germline V CDR1 and CDR2: MGHRA, YSYEKL. CDR3 in amino acids: CASSQGRATDTQYF. For the CDR3, the DNA is TGCGCCAGCAGCCAAGGAAGGGCGACAGATACGCAGTATTTT.

About this clone itself: An end of the junction differs from the germline gene, which may be a read error. V is TRBV19 and J is TRBJ2-1; the D gene is possibly TRBD1 (5 bases). This CDR3 is 16 amino acids long. The germline gives CDR1 LNHDA, CDR2 SQIVND (reference sequence). The CDR3 loop reads CASTINTGFAYNEQFF. The CDR3 DNA reads as TGTGCCAGTACTATAAACACAGGTTTTGCGTACAATGAGCAGTTCTTC.

The rearrangement uses TRBV6-4 and TRBJ1-6; TRBD1 might be the D (5 bases). Trimming took off 3 bases at V and 9 bases at J, with 15 bases between the two ends. The CDR3 runs 15 residues. Looked up from germline, CDR1 is MRHNA and CDR2 is SNTAGT. CDR3 in amino acids: CASSERQGWGSPLHF. DNA of the CDR3: TGTGCCAGCAGTGAGCGGCAGGGTTGGGGTTCACCCCTCCACTTT.

The gene calls are TRBV5-1 and TRBJ2-4; 7 positions match TRBD1. Germline V gene data show CDR1 as SGHRS and CDR2 as YFSETQ. The CDR3 extends over 15 amino acids. V shed 2 bases and J 6 bases; nucleotides not matched to a gene: 8. CDR3 residues: CASSLSDRDLNIQYF. DNA of the CDR3: TGCGCCAGCAGCTTATCTGACAGGGACCTAAACATTCAGTACTTC.

The chain is built from TRBV5-6 and TRBJ1-2; D perhaps matches TRBD1 (5 bases). The CDR3 sequence is 16 residues long. The germline gives CDR1 SGHDT, CDR2 YYEEEE. Between the trimmed V and J ends, which lost 6 bases and 4 bases, there was a span of 22 bases. For the CDR3, the DNA is TGTGCCAGCACCGACAGACAAACTATGGAGACCTATGGCTACACCTTC. Amino acid sequence: CASTDRQTMETYGYTF.

This chain uses TRBV25-1 with TRBJ1-1, with no clear D. Per germline, CDR1 MGHDK and CDR2 SYGVNS. V lost 5 bases and J lost 2, with 9 bases in between. There are 13 residues in the CDR3. CDR3 loop: CASSKSANTEAFF. The CDR3 nucleotides read TGTGCCAGCAGTAAATCCGCAAACACTGAAGCTTTCTTT.

The CDR3 DNA sequence: TGTGCCATCAGTGAGTCGATCAGGTCCACTCCCCGCTATGGCTACACCTTC. This sequence encodes CAISESIRSTPRYGYTF. This rearrangement joins TRBV10-3 to TRBJ1-2; unclear D gene. From germline, CDR1 is ENHRY and CDR2 SYGVKD. CDR3 length: 17 amino acids. Trimming took off 0 bases at V and 4 bases at J, with 18 bases between the two ends.

The chain recombines TRBV21-1 with TRBJ1-1. TRBV21-1 is noted as a pseudogene. The CDR3 extends over 11 amino acids. The CDR3 sequence: CASVLLPEAFF. In DNA, the CDR3 is TGTGCCAGCGTTCTTCTCCCGGAAGCTTTCTTT.

This clone was seen a handful of times. The chain joins TRBV7-9 to TRBJ2-2, with D maybe TRBD1 (5 bases). The CDR3 has 15 amino acids. Germline V gene sequence: CDR1 SEHNR, CDR2 FQNEAQ (reference sequence). Trimming removed 3 bases at V and 2 bases at J, with 10 bases between. In DNA form, the CDR3 reads TGTGCCAGCAGCTTTACCGACAGTAACACCGGGGAGCTGTTTTTT. It yields the protein CASSFTDSNTGELFF.

The chain links TRBV19 to TRBJ2-3, with 7 bases identical to TRBD1. This CDR3 comprises 15 residues. V lost 5 bases, J lost 3 bases, and 8 bases stayed unmatched. The V gene's germline CDR1 is LNHDA and CDR2 SQIVND (reference sequence). As DNA, the CDR3 is TGTGCCAGTAGTTTCGGGACAGAGAGGACAGATACGCAGTATTTT. Its translation is CASSFGTERTDTQYF.

The J gene is TRBJ2-1, the V gene TRBV7-6; no firm D call. The V and J ends lost 1 base and 12 bases respectively, with 13 bases between them. Germline CDR1 is SGHVS and CDR2 is FNYEAQ. There are 13 residues in the CDR3. Here the CDR3 DNA reads TGTGCCAGCAGCTTAGATTTGGCACGTACGCAGTTCTTC. This sequence encodes CASSLDLARTQFF.

This chain links TRBV13 with TRBJ2-1, with 10 bases lining up with TRBD1. CDR1 PRHDT and CDR2 FYEKMQ come from the germline V gene (reference sequence). After removal of 5 bases from V and 3 bases from J, the junction contained 7 bases not matched to a gene. This CDR3 region has 16 residues. CDR3 coding DNA: TGTGCCAGCAGCCCCCCGGGACAGGGGAACTACAATGAGCAGTTCTTC. Its protein product is CASSPPGQGNYNEQFF.

The chain combines TRBV29-1 with TRBJ1-2; the match to TRBD1 covers 8 bases. The V segment lost 2 bases and the J segment 6 bases; nucleotides outside the gene matches: 2. Germline V gene data show CDR1 as SQVTM and CDR2 as ANQGSEA. The CDR3 is made up of 12 amino acids. The CDR3 reads CSVENRGNGYTF. For the CDR3, the DNA is TGCAGCGTTGAAAACAGGGGGAATGGCTACACCTTC.

This chain uses TRBV28 with TRBJ1-2; possibly TRBD1 for D (6 bases). Germline CDR1 is MDHEN and CDR2 is SYDVKM. Trimming took 4 bases from V and 3 from J, leaving 6 bases between them. The CDR3 has 12 amino acids. CDR3 residues: CASSYRDYGYTF. The CDR3 bases are TGTGCCAGCAGTTACAGGGACTATGGCTACACCTTC.

The CDR3 DNA is TGTGCCAGCAGGCCGGGGGTCACTGAAGCTTTCTTT. This codes for CASRPGVTEAFF. The chain recombines TRBV28 with TRBJ1-1, with D tentatively TRBD1 (5 bases). V lost 6 bases, J lost 4 bases, and 9 bases lay in between. The CDR3 length is 12 residues. Germline CDR1 MDHEN, CDR2 SYDVKM.

The CDR3 spells CASSLWRTMSSGANVLTF. The CDR3 DNA is TGTGCCAGCAGCTTATGGAGGACAATGAGCTCTGGGGCCAACGTCCTGACTTTC. V is TRBV11-2 and J is TRBJ2-6, with D tentatively TRBD1 or TRBD2 (5 bases each). The CDR3 consists of 18 residues. CDR1 and CDR2 from the germline V gene are SGHAT and FQNNGV. V dropped 2 bases and J dropped 0 bases, with 14 bases sitting between them.

This clone came up many times. V usage is TRBV6-1 and J usage is TRBJ2-7; D not resolved. Trimming took off 5 bases at V and 2 bases at J, with 4 bases between the two ends. The CDR3 is 11 amino acids. CDR1 MNHNS and CDR2 SASEGT come from the germline V gene. This CDR3 is CASSFAYEQYF. DNA of the CDR3: TGTGCCAGCAGTTTCGCCTACGAGCAGTACTTC.

This clone was counted once. V is TRBV9 and J is TRBJ2-2, with TRBD2 matching over 13 bases. Germline-derived CDR1 and CDR2 are SGDLS and YYNGEE. Trimming at V came to 4 bases and at J to 7 bases, leaving 16 bases not matched to a gene. The CDR3 runs 19 residues. DNA for the CDR3: TGTGCCAGCAGCTCATACCCCGGGACTAGCGGGGCAAAGGTCGGGGAGCTGTTTTTT. It specifies CASSSYPGTSGAKVGELFF. The full variable domain, with the rest looked up from reference TRBV9 and TRBJ2-2, is DSGVTQTPKHLITATGQRVTLRCSPRSGDLSVYWYQQSLDQGLQFLIQYYNGEERAKGNILERFSAQQFPDLHSELNLSSLELGDSALYFCASSSYPGTSGAKVGELFFGEGSRLTVL.

The chain recombines TRBV27 with TRBJ1-1; tentatively, D is TRBD1 (5 bases). V lost 3 bases and J lost 6, with 20 bases in between. Germline V lookup: CDR1 MNHEY, CDR2 SMNVEV (reference sequence). CDR3 length: 16 amino acids. The CDR3 reads CASSFRGIGPESEAFF. The CDR3 bases are TGTGCCAGCAGTTTTCGGGGGATAGGTCCCGAATCTGAAGCTTTCTTT.

A single count supports this clone. This rearrangement joins TRBV9 to TRBJ1-1; D remains unclear. The V gene lost 4 bases and the J gene lost 3 bases, with 10 bases spanning the gap. CDR3 length equals 13 residues. Germline V gene data show CDR1 as SGDLS and CDR2 as YYNGEE. The DNA of the CDR3 is TGTGCCAGCAGCCTAAATCTGGACACTGAAGCTTTCTTT. Translating it yields CASSLNLDTEAFF.

The CDR3 is CASRLISGANVLTF. Here the CDR3 DNA reads TGTGCCAGCCGATTGATCTCTGGGGCCAACGTCCTGACTTTC. The chain couples TRBV27 to TRBJ2-6; D not certain. The CDR3 length is 14 residues. V lost 8 bases to trimming and J lost 0 bases, with 8 bases between them. Per the germline V gene, CDR1 is MNHEY and CDR2 is SMNVEV (reference sequence).